This T cell receptor beta chain is from a study of T cell changes during pregnancy in multiple sclerosis. In this sample, this clone turned up once. Trimming took off 8 bases at V and 3 bases at J, with 11 bases between the two ends. Germline CDR1 and CDR2: SNHLY and FYNNEI. This CDR3 has 13 amino acids. The data were produced by immunoSEQ multiplex PCR, yet TCRdb's version contains in-frame clones alone and is incomplete. Counted here are 68,000 or so clones, roughly nine tenths occurring once; the ten biggest clones make up about 0.92%. V is TRBV2 and J is TRBJ1-5, with a tentative D call TRBD1 (6 bases). The sample was peripheral blood, taken in the second trimester of pregnancy. This clonotype originated in a female donor with multiple sclerosis, enrolled in a pregnancy study. CDR3 in DNA: TGTGCCAGCGGTCGGGACAACAATCAGCCCCAGCATTTT. Translation: CASGRDNNQPQHF.